This T cell receptor beta chain was retrieved from a study of shared clonotypes between healthy human individuals. The donor cohort consisted entirely of Caucasian adults residing in Nashville, Tennessee. It was about 190 ng DNA, around 33,000 T cell genomes, that sorted-subset replicate PCRs used. Sequencing was performed with immunoSEQ multiplex PCR; in TCRdb, only in-frame clones are kept and a portion is missing. The sample yields 740,000 or so clones, 73% seen once. V was pared by 4 bases and J by 8 bases, with 21 bases between. Germline-derived CDR1 and CDR2 are SGHRS and YFSETQ. The length of the CDR3 is 15 residues. At least ten counts were recorded for this clone.

This clonotype originated in a young woman in good health. The chain employs TRBV5-1 and TRBJ1-2; unclear D gene. Material: memory CD4+ T cells sorted from blood. Subset indicated: CD45RA-negative fraction. DNA of the CDR3: TGCGCCAGCAGCCGAGCGGACGTGGCGGTTGACGGCTACACCTTC. Encoded protein: CASSRADVAVDGYTF.